Listed here is a single TCR beta chain. This record belongs to a study of cytomegalovirus exposure and HLA in healthy donors. The PCR made use of 60 Vbeta and 13 Jbeta primers. Assay used: immunoSEQ multiplex PCR; TCRdb lists only in-frame clones, some missing. The sample carries about 110,000 clones, under 80% recorded once. Trimming left V 2 bases short and J 0 bases short, with 9 bases between. The CDR3 length is 15 residues. CDR1 MNHNS and CDR2 SASEGT come from the germline V gene. The V call is TRBV6-1, the J call TRBJ2-3, with a weak D call TRBD2 (5 bases). Sequences were obtained from PBMCs. This TCR was recovered from a woman in her thirties or forties in good health and CMV-seropositive. CDR3 coding DNA: TGTGCCAGCAGTGAACTCCGCGGGAGCACAGATACGCAGTATTTT. Protein: CASSELRGSTDTQYF.